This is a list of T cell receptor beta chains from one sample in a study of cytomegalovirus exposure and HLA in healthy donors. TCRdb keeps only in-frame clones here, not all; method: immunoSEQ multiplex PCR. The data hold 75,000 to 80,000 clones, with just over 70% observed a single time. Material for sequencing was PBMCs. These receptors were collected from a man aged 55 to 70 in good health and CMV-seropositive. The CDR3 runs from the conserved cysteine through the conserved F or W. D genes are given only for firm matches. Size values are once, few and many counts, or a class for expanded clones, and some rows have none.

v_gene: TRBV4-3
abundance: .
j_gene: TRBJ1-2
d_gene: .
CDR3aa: CASSQDWESRGYGYTF
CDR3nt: TGCGCCAGCAGCCAGGACTGGGAGAGCAGGGGCTATGGCTACACCTTC

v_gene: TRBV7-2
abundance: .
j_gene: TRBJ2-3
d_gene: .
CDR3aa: CASSFSRGDTQYF
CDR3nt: TGTGCCAGCAGCTTCAGCCGCGGAGATACGCAGTATTTT

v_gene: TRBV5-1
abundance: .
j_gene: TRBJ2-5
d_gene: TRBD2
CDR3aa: CASSSGPSGGETQYF
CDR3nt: TGCGCCAGCAGCTCAGGACCTTCGGGGGGGGAGACCCAGTACTTC

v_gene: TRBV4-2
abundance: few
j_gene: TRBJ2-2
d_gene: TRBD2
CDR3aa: CASSLNEWGGTGELFF
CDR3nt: TGTGCCAGCAGCCTAAATGAGTGGGGGGGCACCGGGGAGCTGTTTTTT

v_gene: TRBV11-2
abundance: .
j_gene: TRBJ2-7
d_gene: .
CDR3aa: CASSSRLSGMYEQYF
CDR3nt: TGTGCCAGCAGCTCTCGACTCTCGGGAATGTACGAGCAGTACTTC

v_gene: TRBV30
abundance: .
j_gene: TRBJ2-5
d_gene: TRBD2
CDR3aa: CAWSVGAGGQETQYF
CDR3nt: TGTGCCTGGAGTGTGGGAGCGGGGGGGCAAGAGACCCAGTACTTC

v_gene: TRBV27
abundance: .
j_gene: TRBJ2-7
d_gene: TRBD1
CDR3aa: CASSPRWGQGYEQYF
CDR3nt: TGTGCCAGCAGCCCAAGGTGGGGACAGGGCTACGAGCAGTACTTC

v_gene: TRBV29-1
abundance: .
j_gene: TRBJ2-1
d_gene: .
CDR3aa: CSVPPPPMTVNNEQFF
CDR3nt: TGCAGCGTCCCTCCCCCCCCCATGACAGTTAACAATGAGCAGTTCTTC

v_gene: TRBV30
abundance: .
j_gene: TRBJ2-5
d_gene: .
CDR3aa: CAWNPGGQTQYF
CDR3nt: TGTGCCTGGAACCCGGGGGGCCAGACCCAGTACTTC

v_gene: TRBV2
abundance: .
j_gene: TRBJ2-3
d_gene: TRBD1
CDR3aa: CASSGDRGWDTQYF
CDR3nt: TGTGCCAGCAGTGGGGACAGGGGTTGGGATACGCAGTATTTT

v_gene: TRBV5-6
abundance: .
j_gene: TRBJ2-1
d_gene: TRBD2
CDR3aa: CASSSTTSGGENEQFF
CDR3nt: TGTGCCAGCAGCTCAACTACTAGCGGGGGGGAAAATGAGCAGTTCTTC

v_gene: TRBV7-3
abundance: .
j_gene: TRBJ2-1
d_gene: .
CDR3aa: CASSLSGSSYNEQFF
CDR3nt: TGTGCCAGCAGCTTAAGTGGGAGTTCTTACAATGAGCAGTTCTTC

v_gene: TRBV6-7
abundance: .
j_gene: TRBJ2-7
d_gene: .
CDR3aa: CASSPTVHGGSCEQYF
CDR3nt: TGTGCCAGCAGTCCTACCGTTCATGGCGGATCCTGCGAGCAGTACTTC

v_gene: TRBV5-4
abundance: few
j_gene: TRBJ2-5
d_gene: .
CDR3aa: CASSSEGEETQYF
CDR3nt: TGTGCCAGCAGCTCCGAGGGGGAAGAGACCCAGTACTTC

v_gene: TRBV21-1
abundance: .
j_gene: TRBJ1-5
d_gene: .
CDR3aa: CASSKAGEQSNQPQHF
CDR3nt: TGTGCCAGCAGCAAAGCAGGGGAACAGAGCAATCAGCCCCAGCATTTT

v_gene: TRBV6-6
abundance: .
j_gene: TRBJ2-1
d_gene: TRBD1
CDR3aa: CASSWGQGIDEQFF
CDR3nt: TGTGCCAGCAGTTGGGGACAGGGAATAGATGAGCAGTTCTTC

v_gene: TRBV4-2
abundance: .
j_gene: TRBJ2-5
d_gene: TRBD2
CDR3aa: CASSQAASGVQETQYF
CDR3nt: TGTGCCAGCAGCCAAGCGGCTAGCGGGGTGCAAGAGACCCAGTACTTC

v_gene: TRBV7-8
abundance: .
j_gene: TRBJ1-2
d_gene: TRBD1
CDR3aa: CASSTWDSFGYTF
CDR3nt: TGTGCCAGCAGCACCTGGGACAGTTTTGGCTACACCTTC

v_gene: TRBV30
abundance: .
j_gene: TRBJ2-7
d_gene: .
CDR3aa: CAWRQASYEQYF
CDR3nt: TGTGCCTGGAGACAGGCCTCCTACGAGCAGTACTTC

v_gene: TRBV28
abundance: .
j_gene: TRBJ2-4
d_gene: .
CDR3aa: CASSSQRRQLF
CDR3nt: TGTGCCAGCAGTTCCCAGAGGAGGCAGCTGTTC

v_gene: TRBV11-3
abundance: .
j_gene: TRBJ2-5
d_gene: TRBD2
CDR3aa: CASSRLAGDGETQYF
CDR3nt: TGTGCCAGCAGCAGACTAGCGGGAGATGGGGAGACCCAGTACTTC

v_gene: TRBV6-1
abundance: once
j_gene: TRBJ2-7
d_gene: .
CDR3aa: CASSFLYEQYF
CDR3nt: TGTGCCAGCAGCTTCCTCTACGAGCAGTACTTC

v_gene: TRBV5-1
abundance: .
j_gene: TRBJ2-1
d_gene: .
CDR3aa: CASSLAVQEGVYNEQFF
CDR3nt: TGCGCCAGCAGCTTGGCGGTACAAGAGGGGGTTTACAATGAGCAGTTCTTC

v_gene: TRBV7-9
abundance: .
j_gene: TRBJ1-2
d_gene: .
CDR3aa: CASSSLSLDRNYGYTF
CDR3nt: TGTGCCAGCAGCTCTTTGAGCCTGGACAGAAACTATGGCTACACCTTC

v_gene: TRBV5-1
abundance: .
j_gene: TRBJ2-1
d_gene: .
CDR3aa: CASSEAQGIYNEQFF
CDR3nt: TGCGCCAGCAGTGAGGCACAGGGAATCTACAATGAGCAGTTCTTC

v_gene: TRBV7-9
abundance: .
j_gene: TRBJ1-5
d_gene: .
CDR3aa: CSSSLTGAHQPQHF
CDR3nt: TGTTCCAGCAGCTTAACAGGAGCACATCAGCCCCAGCATTTT

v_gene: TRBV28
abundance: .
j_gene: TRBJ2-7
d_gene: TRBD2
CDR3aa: CASTGASASGTYEQYF
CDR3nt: TGTGCCAGCACTGGAGCCTCGGCTAGCGGAACCTACGAGCAGTACTTC

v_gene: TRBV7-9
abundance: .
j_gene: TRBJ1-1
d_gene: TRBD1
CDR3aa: CASSMGQMNTEAFF
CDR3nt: TGTGCCAGCAGCATGGGACAGATGAACACTGAAGCTTTCTTT

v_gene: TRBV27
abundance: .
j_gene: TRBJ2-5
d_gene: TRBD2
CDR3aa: CASSFRLAGGQETQYF
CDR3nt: TGTGCCAGCAGTTTTAGGCTAGCGGGTGGCCAAGAGACCCAGTACTTC

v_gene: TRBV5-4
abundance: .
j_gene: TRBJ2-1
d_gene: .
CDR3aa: CASSWRGRDFYNEQFF
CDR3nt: TGTGCCAGCAGCTGGCGGGGGCGGGACTTCTACAATGAGCAGTTCTTC

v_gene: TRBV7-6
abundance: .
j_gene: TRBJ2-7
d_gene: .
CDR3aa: CASSLEAETYEQYF
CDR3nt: TGTGCCAGCAGCTTGGAGGCGGAGACCTACGAGCAGTACTTC

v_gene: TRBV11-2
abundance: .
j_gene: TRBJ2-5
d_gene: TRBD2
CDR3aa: CASSPNLAGGGETQYF
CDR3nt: TGTGCCAGCAGCCCTAACCTAGCGGGGGGAGGCGAGACCCAGTACTTC

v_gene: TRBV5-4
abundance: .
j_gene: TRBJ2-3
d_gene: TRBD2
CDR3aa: CASSLELASTDTQYF
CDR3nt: TGTGCCAGCAGCTTGGAACTAGCGAGCACAGATACGCAGTATTTT

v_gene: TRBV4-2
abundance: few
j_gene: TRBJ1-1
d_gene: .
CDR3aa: CASSQEEFTNTEAFF
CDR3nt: TGTGCCAGCAGCCAAGAGGAGTTTACGAACACTGAAGCTTTCTTT

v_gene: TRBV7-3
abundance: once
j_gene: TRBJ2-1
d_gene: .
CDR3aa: CASSPWAGKSYNEQFF
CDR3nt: TGTGCCAGCAGCCCCTGGGCGGGAAAATCCTACAATGAGCAGTTCTTC

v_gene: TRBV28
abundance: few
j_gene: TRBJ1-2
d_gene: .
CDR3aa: CASSLRTDYGYTF
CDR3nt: TGTGCCAGCAGTTTGCGGACAGACTATGGCTACACCTTC

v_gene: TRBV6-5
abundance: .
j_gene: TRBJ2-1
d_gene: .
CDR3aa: CASSYRGTYNEQFF
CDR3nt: TGTGCCAGCAGTTACCGGGGTACCTACAATGAGCAGTTCTTC

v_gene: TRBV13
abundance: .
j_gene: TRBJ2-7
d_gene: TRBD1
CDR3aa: CASSSQGVDYEQYF
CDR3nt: TGTGCCAGCAGCTCCCAGGGGGTTGATTACGAGCAGTACTTC

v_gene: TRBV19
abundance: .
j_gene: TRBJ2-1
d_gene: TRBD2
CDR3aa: CASAPGLAGNEQFF
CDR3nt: TGTGCCAGTGCCCCGGGACTAGCGGGAAATGAGCAGTTCTTC

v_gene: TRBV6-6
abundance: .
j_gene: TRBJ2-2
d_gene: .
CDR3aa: CATSGQVNTGELFF
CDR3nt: TGTGCCACGTCGGGACAAGTGAACACCGGGGAGCTGTTTTTT

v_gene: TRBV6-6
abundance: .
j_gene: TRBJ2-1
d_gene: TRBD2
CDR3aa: CASRSQGAGGGNEQFF
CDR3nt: TGTGCCAGCAGGTCCCAAGGAGCGGGAGGTGGCAATGAGCAGTTCTTC

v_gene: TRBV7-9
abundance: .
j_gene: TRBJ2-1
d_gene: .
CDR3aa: CASSFINEQFF
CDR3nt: TGTGCCAGCAGCTTTATCAATGAGCAGTTCTTC

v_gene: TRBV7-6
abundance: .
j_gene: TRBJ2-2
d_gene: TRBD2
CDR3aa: CASSLEASGSLTGELFF
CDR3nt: TGTGCCAGCAGCTTAGAGGCTAGCGGGAGCCTCACCGGGGAGCTGTTTTTT

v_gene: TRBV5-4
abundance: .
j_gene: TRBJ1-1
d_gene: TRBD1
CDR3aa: CASSFPGSGGRTEAFF
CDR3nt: TGTGCCAGCAGCTTTCCGGGGTCAGGGGGCCGAACTGAAGCTTTCTTT

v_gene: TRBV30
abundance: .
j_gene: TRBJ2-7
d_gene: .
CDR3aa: CAWSVIYEQYF
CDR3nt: TGTGCCTGGAGTGTCATCTACGAGCAGTACTTC

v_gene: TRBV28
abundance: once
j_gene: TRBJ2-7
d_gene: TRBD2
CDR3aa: CASSGSPLDEQYF
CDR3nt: TGTGCCAGTAGCGGGAGCCCGTTGGACGAGCAGTACTTC

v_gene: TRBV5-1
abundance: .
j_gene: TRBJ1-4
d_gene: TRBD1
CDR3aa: CASSRRTGSTNEKLFF
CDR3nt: TGCGCCAGCAGCCGGCGGACAGGTTCAACTAATGAAAAACTGTTTTTT

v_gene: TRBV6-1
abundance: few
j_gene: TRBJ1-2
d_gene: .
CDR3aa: CASSPDAGAGYTF
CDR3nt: TGTGCCAGCAGTCCAGATGCGGGGGCCGGCTACACCTTC

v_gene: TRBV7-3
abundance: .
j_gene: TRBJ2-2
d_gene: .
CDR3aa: CASSLSPGGELFF
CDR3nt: TGTGCCAGCAGCTTGAGCCCGGGCGGGGAGCTGTTTTTT

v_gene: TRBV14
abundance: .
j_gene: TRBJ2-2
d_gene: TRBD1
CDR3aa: CASSQRDRGPGELFF
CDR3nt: TGTGCCAGCAGCCAGAGGGACAGGGGGCCCGGGGAGCTGTTTTTT

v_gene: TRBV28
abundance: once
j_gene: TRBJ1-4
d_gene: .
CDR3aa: CASSPGGLNEKLFF
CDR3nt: TGTGCCAGCAGCCCCGGAGGGCTTAATGAAAAACTGTTTTTT

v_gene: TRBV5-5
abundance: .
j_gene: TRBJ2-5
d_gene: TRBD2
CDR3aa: CASSLREGEGRGGETQYF
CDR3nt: TGTGCCAGCAGCTTGCGGGAGGGAGAGGGGAGAGGAGGAGAGACCCAGTACTTC

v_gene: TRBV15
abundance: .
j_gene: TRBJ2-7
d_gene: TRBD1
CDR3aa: CATSRPGQTYEQYF
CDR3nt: TGTGCCACCAGCAGACCGGGACAGACCTACGAGCAGTACTTC

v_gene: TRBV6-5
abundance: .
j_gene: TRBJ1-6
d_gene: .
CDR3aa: CASSRGGNSPLHF
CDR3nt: TGTGCCAGCAGTCGGGGAGGTAATTCACCCCTCCACTTT

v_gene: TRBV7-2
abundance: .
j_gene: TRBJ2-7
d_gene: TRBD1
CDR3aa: CASRSPDRAYEQYF
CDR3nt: TGTGCCAGCAGGTCCCCGGACAGGGCTTACGAGCAGTACTTC

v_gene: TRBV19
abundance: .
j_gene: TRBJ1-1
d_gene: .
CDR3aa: CASSSLTVSMNTEAFF
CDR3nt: TGTGCCAGTAGCAGCCTAACAGTGAGCATGAACACTGAAGCTTTCTTT

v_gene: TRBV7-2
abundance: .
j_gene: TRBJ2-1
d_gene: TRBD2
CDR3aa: CASSLPGLAGGNEQFF
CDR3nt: TGTGCCAGCAGCCTCCCGGGCCTAGCGGGGGGGAATGAGCAGTTCTTC

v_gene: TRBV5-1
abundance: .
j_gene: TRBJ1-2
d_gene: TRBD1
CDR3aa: CASSTDRMRYGYTF
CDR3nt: TGCGCCAGCAGCACGGACAGGATGAGGTATGGCTACACCTTC

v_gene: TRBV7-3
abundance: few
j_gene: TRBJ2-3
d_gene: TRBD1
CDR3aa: CASSLGQVTDTQYF
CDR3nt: TGTGCCAGCAGCTTGGGACAGGTCACAGATACGCAGTATTTT

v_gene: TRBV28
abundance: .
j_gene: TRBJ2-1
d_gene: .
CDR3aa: CASSLEDKYNEQFF
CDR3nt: TGTGCCAGCAGTTTAGAGGATAAATACAATGAGCAGTTCTTC